This T cell receptor beta chain was captured by sequencing in a study of cytomegalovirus exposure and HLA in healthy donors. General study results and limits: Productive status was seen about 87% or about 30% of the time for most TCR beta V segments in an earlier analysis. Reports state that TCR beta sequences accurately predicted most subjects' HLA-A and HLA-B alleles.

The PCR employed 60 Vbeta primers together with 13 Jbeta primers. Profiling relied on immunoSEQ multiplex PCR, and the TCRdb table lists in-frame clones only, not all of them. The repertoire holds approximately 210,000 clones, about 75% seen once, with 1.5% to 2% in the top ten. This CDR3 is built from 13 residues. Germline lookup yields CDR1 SEHNR and CDR2 FQNEAQ (reference sequence). Between the trimmed V and J ends, which lost 5 bases and 2 bases, there was a span of 10 bases. Remarks on this clone: The antigen is not known.

The specimen sequenced was PBMCs. This sequence originates from a male donor in good health and CMV-seronegative. The chain carries TRBV7-9 and TRBJ2-7, with D perhaps TRBD1 (5 bases). CDR3 DNA: TGTGCCAGCAGCCCAGGGCCCCCCTACGAGCAGTACTTC. Residues: CASSPGPPYEQYF.